The sequence of this TCR beta chain was determined in a study of T cell repertoires in cytomegalovirus infection. Overall study: CMV infection and matching HLA type were both indicated by public TCR beta signatures. The study's findings and limits: HLA-C-restricted CMV-specific TCR beta clonotypes were dominant in the ex vivo response. Carriers of CMV plus the relevant HLA were identified by cumulative public TCR beta family frequency.

MiXCR was run by TCRdb on the reads, yielding one entry per CDR3 protein. The repertoire holds fewer than 350,000 distinct CDR3 sequences, with roughly 17% as singletons. CDR3 length: 16 residues. Trimming shortened V by 0 bases and J by 4 bases, and 15 bases separated the two germline ends. The germline CDR1 and CDR2 sequences are LGHDT and YNNKEL (reference sequence). Regarding this clonotype: What it binds is not known.

The source of this sequence is a human donor in good health (CMV status not recorded). Some clones in this sample may be carry-over from other donors' samples. This chain uses TRBV3-1 with TRBJ2-5; D is possibly TRBD1 or TRBD2 (5 bases each). The sequenced sample was PBMCs. This chain's CDR3 is CASSQDRRGRGETQYF. The CDR3 DNA follows: TGTGCCAGCAGCCAAGATAGACGGGGACGGGGAGAGACCCAGTACTTC.